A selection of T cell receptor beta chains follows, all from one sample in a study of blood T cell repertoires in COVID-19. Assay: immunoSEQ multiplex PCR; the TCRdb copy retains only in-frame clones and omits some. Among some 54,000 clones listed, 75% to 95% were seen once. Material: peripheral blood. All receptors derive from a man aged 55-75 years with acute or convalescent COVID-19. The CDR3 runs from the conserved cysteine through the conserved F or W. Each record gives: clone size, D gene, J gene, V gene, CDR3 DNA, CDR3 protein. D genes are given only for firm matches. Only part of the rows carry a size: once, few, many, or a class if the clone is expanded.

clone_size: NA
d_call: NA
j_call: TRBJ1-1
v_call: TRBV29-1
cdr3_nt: TGCAGCGTTGGGTCGGGTACCGAAGCTTTCTTT
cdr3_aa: CSVGSGTEAFF

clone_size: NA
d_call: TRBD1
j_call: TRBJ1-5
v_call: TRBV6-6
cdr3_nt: TGTGCCAGCAGTTATGGACAGGGCGGCGGCAATCAGCCCCAGCATTTT
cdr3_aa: CASSYGQGGGNQPQHF

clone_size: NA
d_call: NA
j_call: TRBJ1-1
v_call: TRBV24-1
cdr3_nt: TGTGCCACCAGTGACCCCAATTGGAGAAGCGAGAACACTGAAGCTTTCTTT
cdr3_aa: CATSDPNWRSENTEAFF

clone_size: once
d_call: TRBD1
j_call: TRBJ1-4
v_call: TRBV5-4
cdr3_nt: TGTGCCAGCACCTCCGGGGGACAGGGGAATGAAAAACTGTTTTTT
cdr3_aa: CASTSGGQGNEKLFF

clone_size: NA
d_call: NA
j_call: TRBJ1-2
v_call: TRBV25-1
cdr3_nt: TGTGCCAGCAGCCCTCCGGGGGAGGGCTATGGCTACACCTTC
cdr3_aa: CASSPPGEGYGYTF

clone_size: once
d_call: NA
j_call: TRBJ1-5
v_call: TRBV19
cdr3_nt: TGTGCCACTTCCCTCGGGGGGGACCTGCCCCAGCATTTT
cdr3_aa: CATSLGGDLPQHF

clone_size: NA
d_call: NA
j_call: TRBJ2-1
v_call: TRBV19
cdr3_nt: TGTGCCAGTAGTATACTTCGGGCTAGCGCCTACAATGAGCAGTTCTTC
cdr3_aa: CASSILRASAYNEQFF

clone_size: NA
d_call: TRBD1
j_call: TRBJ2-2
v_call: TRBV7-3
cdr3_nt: TGTGCCAGCAGCCGGGGACAGGGCGCGACCGGGGAGCTGTTTTTT
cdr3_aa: CASSRGQGATGELFF

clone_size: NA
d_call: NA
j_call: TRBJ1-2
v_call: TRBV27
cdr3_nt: TGTGCCAGCAGTTTTGCCTCAGGCAGGGGTGGTGGCTACACCTTC
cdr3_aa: CASSFASGRGGGYTF

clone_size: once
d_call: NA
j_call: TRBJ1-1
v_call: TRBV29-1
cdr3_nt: TGCAGCGTTGCGGGGTTGAACACTGAAGCTTTCTTT
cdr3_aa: CSVAGLNTEAFF

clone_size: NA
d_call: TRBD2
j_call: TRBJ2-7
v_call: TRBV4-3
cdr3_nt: TGCGCCAGCAGCCAAGTTCTCCAGCGGGAGGACCACGAGCAGTACTTC
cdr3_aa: CASSQVLQREDHEQYF

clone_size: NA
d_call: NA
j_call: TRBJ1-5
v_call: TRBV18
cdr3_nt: TGTGCCAGCTCACCAGAACGAGATCAGCCCCAGCATTTT
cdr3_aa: CASSPERDQPQHF

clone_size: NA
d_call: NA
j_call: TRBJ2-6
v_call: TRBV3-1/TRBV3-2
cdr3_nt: TGTGCCAGCAGCCCAACCCTAGCCGCCGGGGCCAACGTCCTGACTTTC
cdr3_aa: CASSPTLAAGANVLTF

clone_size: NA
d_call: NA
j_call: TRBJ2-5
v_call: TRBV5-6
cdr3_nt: TGTGCCAGCAGCCTCCAAGCGAGGGATCAGGAGACCCAGTACTTC
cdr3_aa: CASSLQARDQETQYF

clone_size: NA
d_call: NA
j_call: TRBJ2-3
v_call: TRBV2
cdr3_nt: TGCCAGTGGGATACGCAGTATTTT
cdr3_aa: CQWDTQYF

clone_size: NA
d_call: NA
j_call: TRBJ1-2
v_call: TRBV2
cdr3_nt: TGTGCCAGCAGGACAAATGGCTACACCTTC
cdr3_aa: CASRTNGYTF

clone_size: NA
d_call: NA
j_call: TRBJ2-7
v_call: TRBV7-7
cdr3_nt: TGTGCTAGCAGCCCGGGCCCTACAAGGGGCTACGAGCAGTACTTC
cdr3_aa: CASSPGPTRGYEQYF

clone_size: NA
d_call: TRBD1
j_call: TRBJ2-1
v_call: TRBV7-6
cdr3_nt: TGTGCCAGCAGCTTACGCCCCGTAACAGGGGACAATGAGCAGTTCTTC
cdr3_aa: CASSLRPVTGDNEQFF

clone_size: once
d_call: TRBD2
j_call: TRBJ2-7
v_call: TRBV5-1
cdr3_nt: TGCGCCAGCAGCGTGCGGACTAGCGGTCTAAGCTCCTACGAGCAGTACTTC
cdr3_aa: CASSVRTSGLSSYEQYF

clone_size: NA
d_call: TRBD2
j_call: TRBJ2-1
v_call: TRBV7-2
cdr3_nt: TGTGCCAGCAGCTTAGGTCGGGCGGGAGGGACCCTCAGTGAGCAGTTCTTC
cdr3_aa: CASSLGRAGGTLSEQFF

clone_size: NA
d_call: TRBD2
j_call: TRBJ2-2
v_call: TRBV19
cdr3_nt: TGTGCCAGTAGTACCTCCGGCGGGAGGTCGAACACCGGGGAGCTGTTTTTT
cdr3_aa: CASSTSGGRSNTGELFF

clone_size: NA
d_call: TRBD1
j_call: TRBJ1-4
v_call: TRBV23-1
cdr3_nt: TGCGCCAGCAGTCACTTTGGACAGGGGGCACATAATGAAAAACTGTTTTTT
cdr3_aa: CASSHFGQGAHNEKLFF

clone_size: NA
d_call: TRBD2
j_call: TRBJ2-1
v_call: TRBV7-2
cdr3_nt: TGTGCCAGCAGCTTCCTAGCGGGAGAGGTCTACAATGAGCAGTTCTTC
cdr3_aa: CASSFLAGEVYNEQFF

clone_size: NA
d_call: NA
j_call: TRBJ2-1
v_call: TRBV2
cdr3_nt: TGTGCCAGCAGCAGACAGTTAGAGCAGTTCTTC
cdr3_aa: CASSRQLEQFF

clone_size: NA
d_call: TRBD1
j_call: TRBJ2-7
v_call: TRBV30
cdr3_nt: TGTGCCTGGAGTGTCTATGGGACAGGGACCAGCAGGGACGAGCAGTACTTC
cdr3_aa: CAWSVYGTGTSRDEQYF

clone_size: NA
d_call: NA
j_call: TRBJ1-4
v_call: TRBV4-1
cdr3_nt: TGCGCCAGCAGCCAAGTAGCCGGCCTGGAAAAACTGTTTTTT
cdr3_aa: CASSQVAGLEKLFF

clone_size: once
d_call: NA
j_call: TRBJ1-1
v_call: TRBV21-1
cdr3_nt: TGTGCCAGCAGCAAACGGGGGGGCCTAGGGGGCGGCTATGTGATGAACACTGAAGCTTTCTTT
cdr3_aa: CASSKRGGLGGGYVMNTEAFF

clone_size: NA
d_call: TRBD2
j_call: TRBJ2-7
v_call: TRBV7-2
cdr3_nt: TGTGCCAGCAGCGTAGGGACTAGCGGGACATACGAGCAGTACTTC
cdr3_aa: CASSVGTSGTYEQYF

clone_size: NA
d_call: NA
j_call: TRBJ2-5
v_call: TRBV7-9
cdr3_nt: TGTGCCAGCAGCTACACGATAGGGGTGGAGACCCAGTACTTC
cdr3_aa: CASSYTIGVETQYF

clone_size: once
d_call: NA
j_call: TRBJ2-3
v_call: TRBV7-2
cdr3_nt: TGTGCCAGCAGCTTAGCCCCTGACTGGAGTGGAAGAGATACGCAGTATTTT
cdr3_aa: CASSLAPDWSGRDTQYF

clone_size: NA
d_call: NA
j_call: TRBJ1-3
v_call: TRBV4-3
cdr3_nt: TGCGCCAGCAGCCAAGTGCGTGGAAACACCATATATTTT
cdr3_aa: CASSQVRGNTIYF

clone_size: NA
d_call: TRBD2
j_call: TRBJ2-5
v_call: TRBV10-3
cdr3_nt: TGTGCCATCAGTGAAGGACTAGCTCAAGAGACCCAGTACTTC
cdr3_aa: CAISEGLAQETQYF

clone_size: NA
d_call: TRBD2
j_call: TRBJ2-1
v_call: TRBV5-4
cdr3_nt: TGTGCCAGCAGCGCAACCGGGACTAGCGGGGGTAAGCAGTTCTTC
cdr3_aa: CASSATGTSGGKQFF

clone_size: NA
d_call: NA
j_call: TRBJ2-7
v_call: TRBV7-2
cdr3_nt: TGTGCCAGCAGCTTAGATCCCACGGGGACCTACGAGCAGTACTTC
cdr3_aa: CASSLDPTGTYEQYF

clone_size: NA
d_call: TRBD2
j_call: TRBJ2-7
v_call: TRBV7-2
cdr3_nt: TGTGCCAGCAGCTTAGTACTAGCGGGAGGAGGAGAGCAGTACTTC
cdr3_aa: CASSLVLAGGGEQYF

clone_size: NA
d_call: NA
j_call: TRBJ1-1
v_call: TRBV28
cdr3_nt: TGTGCCAGCAGTTTTGGGTGGGGCGGACGGAGAGCTTTCTTT
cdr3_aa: CASSFGWGGRRAFF

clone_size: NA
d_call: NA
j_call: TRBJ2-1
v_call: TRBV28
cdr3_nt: TGTGCCAGCGGTAGGGGCTCCTACAATGAGCAGTTCTTC
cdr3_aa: CASGRGSYNEQFF

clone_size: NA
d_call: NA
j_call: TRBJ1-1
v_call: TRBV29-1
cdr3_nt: TGCAGCGGCGACGGGGGTATGAACACTGAAGCTTTCTTT
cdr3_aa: CSGDGGMNTEAFF

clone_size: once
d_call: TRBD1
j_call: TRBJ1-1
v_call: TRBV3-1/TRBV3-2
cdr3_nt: TGTGCCAGCAGCCAGGCATGGGACAGTCAGAACACTGAAGCTTTCTTT
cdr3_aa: CASSQAWDSQNTEAFF

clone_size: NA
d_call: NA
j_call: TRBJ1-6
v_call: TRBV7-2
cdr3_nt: TGTGCCAGCAGCTTAGACATCCCGGAGGGGCATAATTCACCCCTCCACTTT
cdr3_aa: CASSLDIPEGHNSPLHF

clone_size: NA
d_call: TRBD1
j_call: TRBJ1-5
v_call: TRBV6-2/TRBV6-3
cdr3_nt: TGTGCCAGCAGTTACACGGGCAGGGGGAATCAGCCCCAGCATTTT
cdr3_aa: CASSYTGRGNQPQHF

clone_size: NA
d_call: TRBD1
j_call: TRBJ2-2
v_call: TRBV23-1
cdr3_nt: TGCGCCAGCAGTCAATCGCTAGGGCGTAGACAGGGGAACACCGGGGAGCTGTTTTTT
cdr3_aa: CASSQSLGRRQGNTGELFF